This entry lists 13 T cell receptor beta chains sequenced from one sample in a study of blood T cell repertoires in COVID-19. The repertoire was sequenced with immunoSEQ multiplex PCR; TCRdb's copy has only in-frame clones and lacks some. Of 150,000 to 200,000 clones listed, around 80% were seen once; the top ten hold 13% to 15%. What was sequenced was peripheral blood. All receptors derive from a woman aged 70 to 79 with COVID-19, enrolled during active disease.

This chain uses TRBV5-5 with TRBJ1-1; 7 bases match TRBD1. The CDR3 has 15 residues. The germline V gene has CDR1 SGHKS and CDR2 YYEKEE (reference sequence). Trimming cost V 2 bases and J 1 base; bases outside gene matches: 5. This CDR3 is CASSFPGQKNTEAFF. CDR3 coding DNA: TGTGCCAGCAGCTTCCCGGGACAGAAGAACACTGAAGCTTTCTTT.

The rearrangement joins TRBV9 to TRBJ2-5; D is undetermined. Germline CDR1 reads SGDLS; CDR2 reads YYNGEE. This CDR3 region has 14 residues. The V end lost 0 bases, the J end lost 3 bases, and 9 bases lay between the germline ends. The CDR3, as DNA: TGTGCCAGCAGCGTAGATCTAACAGAAGAGACCCAGTACTTC. It codes for CASSVDLTEETQYF.

The chain carries TRBV5-4 and TRBJ2-1; D is unclear. Germline V gene lookup returns CDR1 SGHNT and CDR2 YYREEE (reference sequence). Trimming removed 0 bases from V and 6 bases from J, with 7 bases in between. This CDR3 has 13 residues. The chain's CDR3 is CASSLAAANEQFF. The CDR3, as DNA: TGTGCCAGCAGCTTGGCTGCGGCCAATGAGCAGTTCTTC. Together with reference TRBV5-4 and TRBJ2-1, the CDR3 gives the full variable domain: ETGVTQSPTHLIKTRGQQVTLRCSSQSGHNTVSWYQQALGQGPQFIFQYYREEENGRGNFPPRFSGLQFPNYSSELNVNALELDDSALYLCASSLAAANEQFFGPGTRLTVL.

The rearrangement links TRBV5-1 to TRBJ1-1, with TRBD1 matching 7 bases. Germline trimming cut 7 bases from V and 1 base from J; bases unmatched to any gene: 16. CDR3 size: 17 residues. Germline V CDR1 and CDR2: SGHRS, YFSETQ. The CDR3 nucleotides are TGCGCCAGCCGTCCCGACCCTAACAGGGGCAAGAACACTGAAGCTTTCTTT. Its translation is CASRPDPNRGKNTEAFF.

The chain is built from TRBV6-5 and TRBJ1-5; 9 positions match TRBD1. J lost 4 bases, V lost 2 bases, and 3 bases had no gene match. Germline V gene lookup returns CDR1 MNHEY and CDR2 SVGAGI. The CDR3 is made up of 15 amino acids. The CDR3 DNA is TGTGCCAGCAGTTACCAGGACAGGGGAAATCAGCCCCAGCATTTT. Translating it yields CASSYQDRGNQPQHF.

The rearrangement joins TRBV27 to TRBJ1-5, with D perhaps TRBD1 (5 bases). In germline, CDR1 is MNHEY, CDR2 SMNVEV (reference sequence). Trimming left V 0 bases short and J 5 bases short, with 11 bases between. The CDR3 is 15 residues long. The CDR3, as DNA: TGTGCCAGCAGTTTATCCCTCAGGGCGGATCAGCCCCAGCATTTT. This codes for CASSLSLRADQPQHF.

V is TRBV2 and J is TRBJ1-5; D is ambiguous. Per germline, CDR1 SNHLY and CDR2 FYNNEI. The CDR3 totals 12 residues. V lost 6 bases to trimming and J lost 9 bases, with 12 bases between them. CDR3 in DNA: TGTGCCAGCAGCGCTGATGTCGGGCCCCAGCATTTT. Its translation: CASSADVGPQHF. The complete variable domain, with remaining parts taken from reference TRBV2 and TRBJ1-5, reads EPEVTQTPSHQVTQMGQEVILRCVPISNHLYFYWYRQILGQKVEFLVSFYNNEISEKSEIFDDQFSVERPDGSNFTLKIRSTKLEDSAMYFCASSADVGPQHFGDGTRLSIL.

This chain connects TRBV29-1 to TRBJ2-3; 9 bases fit TRBD2. Germline V gene lookup returns CDR1 SQVTM and CDR2 ANQGSEA. The V segment lost 0 bases and the J segment 5 bases; nucleotides outside the gene matches: 9. This CDR3 has 16 amino acids. The CDR3 DNA follows: TGCAGCGTTGAAGATCTGGGGCGGGGGGGCCAAGATACGCAGTATTTT. It encodes CSVEDLGRGGQDTQYF.

V and J are TRBV30 and TRBJ1-1; 8 bases are a match to TRBD1. Germline V CDR1 and CDR2: GTSNPN, SVGIG (reference sequence). The V and J ends lost 1 base and 3 bases, in that order; junction bases with no gene match: 1. The CDR3 has 13 amino acids. This chain's CDR3 is CAWSDRGDTEAFF. The DNA of the CDR3 is TGTGCCTGGAGTGACAGGGGGGACACTGAAGCTTTCTTT.

The chain recombines TRBV6-4 with TRBJ2-7, with a tentative D call TRBD2 (6 bases). From germline, CDR1 is MRHNA and CDR2 SNTAGT. The CDR3 contains 13 residues. Trimming pared 9 bases from V and 2 bases from J, leaving 14 bases between. The CDR3 sequence is CARGGPLTYEQYV. The CDR3 DNA is TGTGCCAGGGGGGGACCCCTTACCTACGAGCAGTACGTC.

V is TRBV6-2 or TRBV6-3 and J is TRBJ1-1, with D perhaps TRBD1 (6 bases). The germline V gene encodes CDR1 MNHEY and CDR2 SVGEGT. The CDR3 has 14 residues. Trimming removed 2 bases from V and 5 bases from J, with 12 bases in between. The CDR3 nucleotides read TGTGCCAGCAGTTACACAAGGGGGGGAACTGAAGCTTTCTTT. Its protein product is CASSYTRGGTEAFF.

The chain uses TRBV9 and TRBJ2-2; D is possibly TRBD1 (5 bases). Between the trimmed V and J ends, which lost 0 bases and 3 bases, there was a span of 12 bases. The CDR3 contains 16 residues. Germline V lookup: CDR1 SGDLS, CDR2 YYNGEE. The CDR3 reads CASSVAGAGDTGELFF. CDR3 sequence (DNA): TGTGCCAGCAGCGTAGCTGGGGCCGGTGACACCGGGGAGCTGTTTTTT.

The chain recombines TRBV3-1 (or the pseudogene TRBV3-2) with TRBJ1-4; tentative D call: TRBD1 (5 bases). Germline V lookup: CDR1 LGHDT, CDR2 YNNKEL (reference sequence). The CDR3 length is 16 residues. The V gene lost 4 bases and the J gene lost 8 bases, with 20 bases spanning the gap. This CDR3 reads CASSLPGVRTREKLFF. CDR3 nucleotide sequence: TGTGCCAGCAGCCTGCCGGGGGTACGAACCAGGGAAAAACTGTTTTTT.